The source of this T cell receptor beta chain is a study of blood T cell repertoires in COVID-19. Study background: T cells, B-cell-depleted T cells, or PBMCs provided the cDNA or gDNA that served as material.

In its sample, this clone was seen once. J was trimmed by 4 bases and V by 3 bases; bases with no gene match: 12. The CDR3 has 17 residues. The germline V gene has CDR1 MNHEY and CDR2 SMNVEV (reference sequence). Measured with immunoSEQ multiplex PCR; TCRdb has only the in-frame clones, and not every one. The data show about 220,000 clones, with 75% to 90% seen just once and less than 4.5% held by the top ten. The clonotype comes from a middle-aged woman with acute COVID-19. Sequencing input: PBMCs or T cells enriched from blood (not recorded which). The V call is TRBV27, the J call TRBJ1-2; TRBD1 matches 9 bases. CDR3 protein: CASSFRQGGSGTYGYTF. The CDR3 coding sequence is TGTGCCAGCAGTTTTCGACAGGGGGGATCGGGGACCTATGGCTACACCTTC.